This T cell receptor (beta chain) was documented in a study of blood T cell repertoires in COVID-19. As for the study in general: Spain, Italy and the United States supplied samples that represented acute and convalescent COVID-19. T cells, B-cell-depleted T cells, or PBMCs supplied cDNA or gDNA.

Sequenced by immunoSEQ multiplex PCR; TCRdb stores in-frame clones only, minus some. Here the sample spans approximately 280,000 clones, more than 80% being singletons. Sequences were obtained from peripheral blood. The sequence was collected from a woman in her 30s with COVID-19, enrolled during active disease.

The CDR3 sequence: CASSQPGLAGQPRADTQYF. For the CDR3, the DNA is TGCGCCAGCAGCCAACCGGGACTAGCGGGCCAACCGAGGGCAGATACGCAGTATTTT. The chain employs TRBV4-1 and TRBJ2-3; TRBD2 matches 12 bases. Germline trimming cut 2 bases from V and 4 bases from J; bases unmatched to any gene: 13. The CDR3 loop spans 19 amino acids. Per the germline V gene, CDR1 is MGHRA and CDR2 is YSYEKL.